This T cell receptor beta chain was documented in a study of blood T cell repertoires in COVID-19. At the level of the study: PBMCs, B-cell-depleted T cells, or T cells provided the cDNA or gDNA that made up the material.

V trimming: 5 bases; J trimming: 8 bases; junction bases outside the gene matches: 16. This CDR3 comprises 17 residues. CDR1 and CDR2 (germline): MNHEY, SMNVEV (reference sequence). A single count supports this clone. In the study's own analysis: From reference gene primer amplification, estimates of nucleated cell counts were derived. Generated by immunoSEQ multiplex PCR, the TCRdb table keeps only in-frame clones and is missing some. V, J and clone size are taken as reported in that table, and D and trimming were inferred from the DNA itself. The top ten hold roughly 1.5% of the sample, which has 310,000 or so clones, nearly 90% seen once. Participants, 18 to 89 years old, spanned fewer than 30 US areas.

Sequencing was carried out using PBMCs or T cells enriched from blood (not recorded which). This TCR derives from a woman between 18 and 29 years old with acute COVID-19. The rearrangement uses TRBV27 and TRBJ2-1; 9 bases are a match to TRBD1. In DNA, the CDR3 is TGTGCCAGCAGTCTTCGACAGGGGGTCTTAAGGCAGGATGAGCAGTTCTTC. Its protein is CASSLRQGVLRQDEQFF.